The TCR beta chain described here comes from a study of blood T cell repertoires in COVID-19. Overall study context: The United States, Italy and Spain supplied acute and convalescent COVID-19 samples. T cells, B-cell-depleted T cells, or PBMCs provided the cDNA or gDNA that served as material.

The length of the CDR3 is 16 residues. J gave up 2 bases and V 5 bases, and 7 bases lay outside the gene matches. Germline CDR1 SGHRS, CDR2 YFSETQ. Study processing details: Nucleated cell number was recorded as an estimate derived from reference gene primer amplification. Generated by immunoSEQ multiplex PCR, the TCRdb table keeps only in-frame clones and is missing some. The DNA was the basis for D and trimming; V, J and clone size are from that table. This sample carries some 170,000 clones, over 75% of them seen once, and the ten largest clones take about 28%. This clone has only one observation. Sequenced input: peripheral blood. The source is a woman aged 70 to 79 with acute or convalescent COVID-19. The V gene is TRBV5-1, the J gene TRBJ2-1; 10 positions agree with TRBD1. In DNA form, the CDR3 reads TGCGCCAGCAGAAACGGACAGGGGGTGACCTACAATGAGCAGTTCTTC. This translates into CASRNGQGVTYNEQFF.